These 23 T cell receptor beta chains share one sample of origin, sequenced in a study of cytotoxic CD8 clonotypes in ibrutinib-treated CLL. Some clones are missing from TCRdb's copy, which holds only in-frame ones; the method was immunoSEQ multiplex PCR. In the table there are around 150,000 clones, around 84% of which are singletons. The input for sequencing was PBMCs, taken after 12 months of ibrutinib treatment. The receptors here all came from a human donor with chronic lymphocytic leukemia.

The V gene is TRBV9, the J gene TRBJ2-5, with D maybe TRBD2 (7 bases). The CDR3 extends over 16 amino acids. Trimming removed 4 bases from V and 0 bases from J, with 16 bases in between. Germline-derived CDR1 and CDR2 are SGDLS and YYNGEE. The chain's CDR3 is CASSPAGGGYQETQYF. The DNA of the CDR3 is TGTGCCAGCAGCCCCGCCGGCGGGGGCTACCAAGAGACCCAGTACTTC.

The rearrangement uses TRBV6-6 and TRBJ2-3, with TRBD2 matching over 14 bases. Germline lookup yields CDR1 MNHNY and CDR2 SVGAGI (reference sequence). The CDR3 sequence is 16 residues long. V lost 6 bases and J lost 6; bases outside the gene matches: 8. The CDR3 spells CASRQATSGGEDTQYF. The CDR3, as DNA: TGTGCCAGCAGACAGGCGACTAGCGGGGGGGAGGATACGCAGTATTTT.

The chain employs TRBV29-1 and TRBJ2-5; D is perhaps TRBD2 (6 bases). Germline CDR1 is SQVTM and CDR2 is ANQGSEA. This CDR3 has 14 amino acids. The chain's CDR3 is CSLAGGAGRKTQYF. CDR3 sequence (DNA): TGCAGTCTTGCAGGCGGGGCTGGGAGGAAGACCCAGTACTTC.

The chain recombines TRBV4-3 with TRBJ1-2; TRBD1 agrees at 8 bases. Germline assignment: CDR1 LGHNA and CDR2 YSLEER. Trimming cost V 0 bases and J 8 bases; bases outside gene matches: 11. The CDR3 has 16 residues. In DNA, the CDR3 is TGCGCCAGCAGCCAAGATTTAGAGACAGGGGTAAGCGGCTACACCTTC. It is translated as CASSQDLETGVSGYTF.

The chain employs TRBV6-6 and TRBJ1-1; D gene uncertain. The V gene's germline CDR1 is MNHNY and CDR2 SVGAGI (reference sequence). V shed 10 bases and J shed 3 bases, with 15 bases lying between them. The CDR3 totals 13 residues. The chain's CDR3 is CATCQRLYTEAFF. In DNA form, the CDR3 reads TGTGCCACTTGCCAAAGGCTGTACACTGAAGCTTTCTTT.

This clone was detected only a few times. The chain links TRBV18 to TRBJ2-7; maybe TRBD2 (5 bases). The CDR3 length is 15 residues. The germline gives CDR1 KGHSH, CDR2 LQKENI. Trimming took off 2 bases at V and 7 bases at J, with 18 bases between the two ends. DNA for the CDR3: TGTGCCAGCTCACCAATTGAACAGCCACGCGGGGAGCAGTACTTC. Protein: CASSPIEQPRGEQYF.

This clone was detected a few times. The chain carries TRBV2 and TRBJ2-7, with 9 bases fitting TRBD1. V lost 6 bases to trimming and J lost 5 bases; unmatched junction nucleotides: 8. CDR3 size: 14 residues. Germline V gene lookup returns CDR1 SNHLY and CDR2 FYNNEI. CDR3 protein: CASSKRDRVHEQYF. The CDR3 DNA is TGTGCCAGCAGCAAACGGGACAGGGTGCACGAGCAGTACTTC.

The rearrangement joins TRBV19 to TRBJ2-7; no clear D. The germline gives CDR1 LNHDA, CDR2 SQIVND (reference sequence). V was pared by 3 bases and J by 5 bases, with 11 bases between. The CDR3 spans 13 residues. This CDR3 reads CASSISPRHEQYF. Here the CDR3 DNA reads TGTGCCAGTAGTATTTCCCCGCGCCACGAGCAGTACTTC. The full variable domain, with the rest looked up from reference TRBV19 and TRBJ2-7, is DGGITQSPKYLFRKEGQNVTLSCEQNLNHDAMYWYRQDPGQGLRLIYYSQIVNDFQKGDIAEGYSVSREKKESFPLTVTSAQKNPTAFYLCASSISPRHEQYFGPGTRLTVT.

The V call is TRBV4-3, the J call TRBJ1-5; D call uncertain. CDR1 and CDR2 (germline): LGHNA, YSLEER. The V end was cut by 1 base, the J end by 8 bases, with 9 bases between. This CDR3 has 13 residues. The CDR3 bases are TGCGCCAGCAGCCAAGGAACAACAGAGCCCCAGCATTTT. Its translation: CASSQGTTEPQHF.

This chain links TRBV28 with TRBJ1-5; 11 bases align to TRBD1. Germline V lookup: CDR1 MDHEN, CDR2 SYDVKM. This CDR3 is 20 amino acids long. After removal of 0 bases from V and 1 base from J, the junction contained 11 bases not matched to a gene. The CDR3 coding sequence is TGTGCCAGCAGTTTATGGGGAGGGAGGACAGGGGGCATCAGCAATCAGCCCCAGCATTTT. Protein: CASSLWGGRTGGISNQPQHF.

A single count supports this clone. The chain is built from TRBV30 and TRBJ2-1; D is possibly TRBD1 (6 bases). V lost 1 base and J 10 bases, leaving 11 bases between the germline ends. Germline CDR1 is GTSNPN and CDR2 is SVGIG (reference sequence). The CDR3 runs to 12 residues. For the CDR3, the DNA is TGTGCCTGGAGTGCCACAGGGTCGGAGCAGTTCTTC. Translating gives CAWSATGSEQFF.

The DNA of the CDR3 is TGTGCCAGCAGTGAAGGGACAGGGATCTATAATTCACCCCTCCACTTT. Protein: CASSEGTGIYNSPLHF. This chain links TRBV6-1 with TRBJ1-6; the match to TRBD1 covers 8 bases. The CDR3 length is 16 residues. The germline V gene has CDR1 MNHNS and CDR2 SASEGT. J gave up 3 bases and V 1 base, and 2 bases lay outside the gene matches.

In this sample, this clone turned up once. V usage is TRBV7-9 and J usage is TRBJ2-1; possible D gene TRBD2, 6 bases. The CDR3 is 13 residues long. The germline gives CDR1 SEHNR, CDR2 FQNEAQ (reference sequence). Trimming removed 1 base at V and 6 bases at J, with 7 bases between. CDR3 amino acids: CASSLGGVNEQFF. The CDR3 DNA follows: TGTGCCAGCAGCTTAGGGGGGGTCAATGAGCAGTTCTTC. The whole variable domain, remainder taken from reference TRBV7-9 and TRBJ2-1, is DTGVSQNPRHKITKRGQNVTFRCDPISEHNRLYWYRQTLGQGPEFLTYFQNEAQLEKSRLLSDRFSAERPKGSFSTLEIQRTEQGDSAMYLCASSLGGVNEQFFGPGTRLTVL.

This clone was detected only a few times. The chain recombines TRBV9 with TRBJ2-7; TRBD1 matches 8 bases. Trimming took 4 bases from V and 5 from J; bases not matched to a gene: 5. This CDR3 spans 13 amino acids. Germline V gene lookup returns CDR1 SGDLS and CDR2 YYNGEE. CDR3 in DNA: TGTGCCAGCAGCAACAGGGGGAACCACGAGCAGTACTTC. Translated: CASSNRGNHEQYF. Supplemented by reference TRBV9 and TRBJ2-7, the full variable domain reads DSGVTQTPKHLITATGQRVTLRCSPRSGDLSVYWYQQSLDQGLQFLIQYYNGEERAKGNILERFSAQQFPDLHSELNLSSLELGDSALYFCASSNRGNHEQYFGPGTRLTVT.

This clone has a handful of counts. V usage is TRBV2 and J usage is TRBJ2-3; TRBD2 matches 13 bases. CDR3 length: 15 residues. Germline V gene data show CDR1 as SNHLY and CDR2 as FYNNEI. J lost 6 bases, V lost 8 bases, and 8 bases had no gene match. The CDR3 sequence is CASATSGGAVDTQYF. CDR3 bases: TGTGCCAGCGCTACTAGCGGGGGGGCCGTGGATACGCAGTATTTT.

The chain employs TRBV28 and TRBJ1-2; D is undetermined. With 2 bases removed from V and 4 bases from J, the gap between germline ends came to 17 bases. The germline gives CDR1 MDHEN, CDR2 SYDVKM. CDR3 length equals 16 residues. The CDR3 DNA reads TGTGCCAGCAGTTTAAGGACCCCTTACGTTTCCTATGGCTACACCTTC. Translated: CASSLRTPYVSYGYTF.

This chain uses TRBV5-1 with TRBJ2-1; D not resolved. The CDR3 loop spans 17 amino acids. The V gene lost 4 bases and the J gene lost 0 bases, with 17 bases spanning the gap. Germline-derived CDR1 and CDR2 are SGHRS and YFSETQ. This chain's CDR3 is CASSPQVIGSSYNEQFF. The DNA for the CDR3 is TGCGCCAGCAGCCCCCAGGTAATCGGATCCTCCTACAATGAGCAGTTCTTC.

The chain recombines TRBV6-5 with TRBJ1-5, with D possibly being TRBD1 (5 bases). CDR1 is MNHEY, CDR2 SVGAGI, per germline. This CDR3 has 13 residues. The germline V and J ends were trimmed by 4 bases and 4 bases, with 8 bases remaining between them. CDR3 sequence reads: CASSSWGNQPQHF. CDR3 DNA sequence: TGTGCCAGCAGTTCGTGGGGGAATCAGCCCCAGCATTTT.

The gene calls are TRBV15 and TRBJ2-1; 7 bases are a match to TRBD2. The CDR3 has 18 amino acids. V lost 1 base to trimming and J lost 4 bases; unmatched junction nucleotides: 13. From germline, CDR1 is LNHNV and CDR2 YYDKDF (reference sequence). The CDR3 DNA follows: TGTGCCACCAGCAGAGGAGTAGCGGGCTCCCTCCGTTACAATGAGCAGTTCTTC. It encodes CATSRGVAGSLRYNEQFF. The full variable domain, completed using reference TRBV15 and TRBJ2-1, is DAMVIQNPRYQVTQFGKPVTLSCSQTLNHNVMYWYQQKSSQAPKLLFHYYDKDFNNEADTPDNFQSRRPNTSFCFLDIRSPGLGDTAMYLCATSRGVAGSLRYNEQFFGPGTRLTVL.

The V gene is TRBV11-2, the J gene TRBJ2-7; 9 bases align to TRBD1. Germline V gene sequence: CDR1 SGHAT, CDR2 FQNNGV. V was pared by 5 bases and J by 6 bases, with 8 bases of the junction left unmatched. The CDR3 runs to 14 residues. CDR3 nucleotide sequence: TGTGCCAGCAGCCGCGGGACAGGGTTGTCCGAGCAGTACTTC. This encodes CASSRGTGLSEQYF. Looking up the rest from reference TRBV11-2 and TRBJ2-7 gives the full variable domain: EAGVAQSPRYKIIEKRQSVAFWCNPISGHATLYWYQQILGQGPKLLIQFQNNGVVDDSQLPKDRFSAERLKGVDSTLKIQPAKLEDSAVYLCASSRGTGLSEQYFGPGTRLTVT.

The chain couples TRBV18 to TRBJ2-1; 7 bases are shared with TRBD2. The trim removed 3 bases at V and 6 bases at J, leaving 2 bases unmatched. The CDR3 extends over 13 amino acids. CDR1 is KGHSH, CDR2 LQKENI, per germline. This CDR3 is CASSPSGANEQFF. CDR3 coding DNA: TGTGCCAGCTCACCGAGCGGGGCCAATGAGCAGTTCTTC.

The rearrangement links TRBV7-2 to TRBJ2-5; D is perhaps TRBD1 (8 bases). Trimming removed 3 bases at V and 5 bases at J, with 19 bases between. Germline lookup yields CDR1 SGHTA and CDR2 FQGNSA. This CDR3 is built from 16 residues. The CDR3 region has the DNA TGTGCCAGCAGCTTGGGACAATTACAGGGGGGGGAGACCCAGTACTTC. This translates into CASSLGQLQGGETQYF.

The rearrangement links TRBV21-1 to TRBJ2-7; the D segment call TRBD2 is taken from the table without a DNA check. TRBV21-1 is described as a pseudogene. This CDR3 comprises 16 residues. The chain's CDR3 is CASRLHGRGESYEQYF. CDR3 DNA sequence: TGTGCCAGCAGGCTTCATGGGAGAGGAGAGTCCTACGAGCAGTACTTC.